This TCR beta chain was retrieved from a study of molecular identifiers for immune sequencing clone quantification. Study-wide context: Within a replicate experiment, RNA obtained from either roughly 18,000 or 92,000 naive CD8 cells was divided into five aliquots, and four of those aliquots were then sequenced. Regarding the study as a whole: Clones that had above 20 RNA copies took up over 98% of effector molecules but under 1% in naive cells. Reportedly, one cell's Jurkat TCR RNA was detected within 1,200,000 naive CD8 cells.

CDR3 size: 19 residues. V lost 4 bases, J lost 6 bases, and 20 bases stayed unmatched. Germline V gives CDR1 LGHNA, CDR2 YSLEER. It was with previously described methods and listed TCR primers that bulk TCR libraries were made. TCRdb re-analysed the PCR reads in MiXCR, keeping a single row per CDR3 protein. Among 85,000 to 100,000 distinct CDR3 sequences listed, approximately 24% were seen once. This clonotype occurred many times. Antigen unknown. Sequenced input: naive CD8+ T cells from blood, with Jurkat cell RNA spiked in. The subset is: FACS-sorted CD8+CD4-CCR7+CD45RA+ naive T cells. This TCR was recovered from a human donor in good health. Some libraries in this study had Jurkat cell RNA spiked in. The chain couples TRBV4-3 to TRBJ2-3, with 9 nucleotides matching TRBD1. The CDR3: CASSLYSNPGQGKADTQYF. CDR3 DNA: TGCGCCAGCAGCCTGTACTCTAACCCGGGACAGGGAAAGGCGGATACGCAGTATTTT.